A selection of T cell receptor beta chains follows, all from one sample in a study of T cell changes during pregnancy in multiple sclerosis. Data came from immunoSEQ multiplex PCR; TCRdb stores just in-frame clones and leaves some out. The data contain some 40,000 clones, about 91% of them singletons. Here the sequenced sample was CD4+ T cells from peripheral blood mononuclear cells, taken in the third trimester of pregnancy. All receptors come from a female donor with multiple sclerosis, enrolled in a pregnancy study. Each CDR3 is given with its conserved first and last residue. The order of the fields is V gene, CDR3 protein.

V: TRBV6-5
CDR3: CASSYGEGTHEQYF

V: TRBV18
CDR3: CASSPSTGVAEKLFF

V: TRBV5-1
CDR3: CASSSAPRGNQETQYF

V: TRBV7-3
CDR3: CASSQRSTYNEQFF

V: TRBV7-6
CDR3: CASSLTWTGAGYEQYF

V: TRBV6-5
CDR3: CASSYDGQGAHYGYTF

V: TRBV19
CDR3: CASAPLSGKQETQYF

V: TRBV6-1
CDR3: CASSSYPSYTDTQYF

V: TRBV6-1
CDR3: CATQLRGLEQFF

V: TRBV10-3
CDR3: CAIRKTGFGYEQYF

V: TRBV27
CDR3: CASSSSSAGEVGEQYF

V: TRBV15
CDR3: CATSTPSGEQFF

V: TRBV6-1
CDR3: CASSARDRGLNQPQHF

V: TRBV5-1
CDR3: CASSLDAGVYGEKLFF

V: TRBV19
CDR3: CASGPTGAYEQYF

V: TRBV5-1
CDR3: CASSLVLAGGVNEQFF

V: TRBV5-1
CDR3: CASSSKTSGSSYEQYF

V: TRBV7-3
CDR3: CASSLTVIGANTGELFF

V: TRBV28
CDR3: CGTGGYTEAFF

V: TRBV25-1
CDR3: CASTHSVWGQSEQYF

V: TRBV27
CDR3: CASSLSAALAYGYTF

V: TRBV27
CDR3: CASSPDLIRRDSTYEQYF

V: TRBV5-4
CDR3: CASSLAGGGTNEKLFF

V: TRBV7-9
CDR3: CASSFRASGSWETDTQYF

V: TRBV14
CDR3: CASSQPNTDSGANVLTF

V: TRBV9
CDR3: CASSVGLAGGTSSYNEQFF

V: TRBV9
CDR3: CASSAGLAGASTDTQYF